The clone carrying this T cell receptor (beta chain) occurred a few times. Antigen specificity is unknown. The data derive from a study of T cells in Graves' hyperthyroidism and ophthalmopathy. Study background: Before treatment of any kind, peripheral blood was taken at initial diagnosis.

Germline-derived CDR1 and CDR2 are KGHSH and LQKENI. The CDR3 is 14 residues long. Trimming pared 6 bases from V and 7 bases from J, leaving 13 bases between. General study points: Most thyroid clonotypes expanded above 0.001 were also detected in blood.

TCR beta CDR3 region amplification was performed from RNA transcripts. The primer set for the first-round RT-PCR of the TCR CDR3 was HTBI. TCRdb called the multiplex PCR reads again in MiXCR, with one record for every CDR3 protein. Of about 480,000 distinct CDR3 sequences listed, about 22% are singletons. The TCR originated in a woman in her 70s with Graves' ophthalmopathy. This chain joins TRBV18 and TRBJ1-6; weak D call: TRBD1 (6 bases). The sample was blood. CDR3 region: CASSPDRSNSPLHF. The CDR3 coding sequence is TGTGCCAGCTCCCCAGACAGGTCGAATTCACCCCTCCACTTT.